This record looks at one TCR beta chain sequence and its context. The target antigen is unknown. 13 Jbeta primers and 60 Vbeta primers were used for the PCR. Sequencing used immunoSEQ multiplex PCR; TCRdb keeps in-frame clones, though not all of them. This table holds 200,000 or so clones, approximately 84% found once. This entry belongs to a study of cytomegalovirus exposure and HLA in healthy donors. Trimming left V 0 bases short and J 4 bases short, with 10 bases between. This CDR3 region has 16 residues. CDR1 is LNHNV and CDR2 is YYDKDF in the germline V gene (reference sequence). Participants comprised healthy donors of bone marrow. Study results and caveats: An assumption of roughly uniform sequencing depth across donors underlay the presence/absence analyses. In a later analysis, TCR beta V- and J-gene trimming was associated with a missense DCLRE1C variant.

The chain couples TRBV15 to TRBJ2-6; D is uncertain. The TCR originated in a boy aged 5-17 years in good health and CMV-seronegative. Sequences were obtained from PBMCs. CDR3 protein: CATSRDTGTGANVLTF. Written as DNA, the CDR3 is TGTGCCACCAGCAGAGATACCGGTACCGGGGCCAACGTCCTGACTTTC.